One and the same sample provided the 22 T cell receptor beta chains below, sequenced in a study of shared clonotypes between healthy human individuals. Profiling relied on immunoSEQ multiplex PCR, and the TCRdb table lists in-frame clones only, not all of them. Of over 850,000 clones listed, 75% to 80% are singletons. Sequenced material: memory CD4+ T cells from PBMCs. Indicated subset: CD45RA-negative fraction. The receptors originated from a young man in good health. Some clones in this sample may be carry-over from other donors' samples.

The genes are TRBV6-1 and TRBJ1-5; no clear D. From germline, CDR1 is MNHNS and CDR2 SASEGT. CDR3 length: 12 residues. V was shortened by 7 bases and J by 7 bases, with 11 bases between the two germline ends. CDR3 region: CASTETGQPQHF. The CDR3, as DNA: TGTGCCAGCACCGAAACGGGGCAGCCCCAGCATTTT.

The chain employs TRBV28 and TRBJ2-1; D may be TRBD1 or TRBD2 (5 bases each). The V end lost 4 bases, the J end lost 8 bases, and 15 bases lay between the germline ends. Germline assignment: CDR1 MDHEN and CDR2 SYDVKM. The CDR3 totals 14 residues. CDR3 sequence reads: CASSWGTGWDEQFF. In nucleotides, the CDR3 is TGTGCCAGCAGTTGGGGGACGGGGTGGGATGAGCAGTTCTTC.

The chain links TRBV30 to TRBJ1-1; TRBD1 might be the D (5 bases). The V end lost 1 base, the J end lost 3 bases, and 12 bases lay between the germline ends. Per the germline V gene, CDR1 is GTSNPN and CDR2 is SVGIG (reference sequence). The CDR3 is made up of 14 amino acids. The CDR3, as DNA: TGTGCCTGGAGTGCAGTGGCGGGGGACACTGAAGCTTTCTTT. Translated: CAWSAVAGDTEAFF.

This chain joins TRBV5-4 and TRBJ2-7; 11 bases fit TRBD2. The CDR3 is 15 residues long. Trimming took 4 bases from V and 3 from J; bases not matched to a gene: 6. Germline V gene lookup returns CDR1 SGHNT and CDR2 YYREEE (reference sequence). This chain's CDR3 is CASSPGGLAVYEQYF. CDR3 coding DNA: TGTGCCAGCAGCCCGGGGGGACTAGCGGTCTACGAGCAGTACTTC.

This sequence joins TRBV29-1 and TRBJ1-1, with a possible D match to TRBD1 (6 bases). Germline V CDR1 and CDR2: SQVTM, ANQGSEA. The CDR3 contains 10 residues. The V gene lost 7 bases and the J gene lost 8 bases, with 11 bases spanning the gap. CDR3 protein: CSGGQTEAFF. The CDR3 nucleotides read TGCAGCGGTGGACAGACAGAAGCTTTCTTT.

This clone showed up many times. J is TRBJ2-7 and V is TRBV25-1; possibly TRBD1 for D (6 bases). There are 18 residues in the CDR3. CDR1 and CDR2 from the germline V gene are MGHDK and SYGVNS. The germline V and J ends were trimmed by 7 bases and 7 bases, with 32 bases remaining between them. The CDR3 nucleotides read TGTGCCAGCAATTCTTATACCGGGACAAGGTGCCCTCTAGGGGAGCAGTACTTC. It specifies CASNSYTGTRCPLGEQYF.

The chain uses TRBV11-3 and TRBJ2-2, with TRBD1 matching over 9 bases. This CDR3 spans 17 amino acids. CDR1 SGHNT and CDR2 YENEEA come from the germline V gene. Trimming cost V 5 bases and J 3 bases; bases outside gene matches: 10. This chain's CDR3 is CASSPGQGREDTGELFF. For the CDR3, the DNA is TGTGCCAGCAGCCCGGGACAGGGAAGAGAGGACACCGGGGAGCTGTTTTTT.

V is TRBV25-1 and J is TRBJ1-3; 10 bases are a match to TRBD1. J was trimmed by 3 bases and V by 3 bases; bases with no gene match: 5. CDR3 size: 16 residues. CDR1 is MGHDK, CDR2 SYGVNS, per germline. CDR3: CASSDRQGAFGNTIYF. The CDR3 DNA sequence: TGTGCCAGCAGTGACCGACAGGGGGCATTTGGAAACACCATATATTTT.

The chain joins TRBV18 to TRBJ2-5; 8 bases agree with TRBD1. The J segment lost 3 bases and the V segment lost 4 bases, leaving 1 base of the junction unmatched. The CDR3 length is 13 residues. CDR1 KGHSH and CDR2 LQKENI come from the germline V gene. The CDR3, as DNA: TGTGCCAGCTCACTACAGGGGGAAGAGACCCAGTACTTC. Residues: CASSLQGEETQYF.

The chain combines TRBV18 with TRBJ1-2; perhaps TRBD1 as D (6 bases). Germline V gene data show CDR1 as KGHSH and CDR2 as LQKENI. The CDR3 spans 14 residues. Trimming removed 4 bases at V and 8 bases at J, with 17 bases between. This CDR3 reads CASSHNNRADGYTF. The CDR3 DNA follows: TGTGCCAGCTCACATAACAACAGGGCGGACGGCTACACCTTC.

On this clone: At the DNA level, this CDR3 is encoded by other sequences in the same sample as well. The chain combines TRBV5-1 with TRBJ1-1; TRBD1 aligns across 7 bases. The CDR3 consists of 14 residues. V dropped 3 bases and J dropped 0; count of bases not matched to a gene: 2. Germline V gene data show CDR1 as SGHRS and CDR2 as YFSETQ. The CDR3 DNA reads TGCGCCAGCAGCTGGGACAGCTTGAACACTGAAGCTTTCTTT. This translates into CASSWDSLNTEAFF.

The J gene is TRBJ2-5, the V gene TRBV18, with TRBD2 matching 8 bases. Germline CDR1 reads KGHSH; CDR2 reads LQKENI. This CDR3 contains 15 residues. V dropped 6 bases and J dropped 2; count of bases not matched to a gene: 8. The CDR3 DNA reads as TGTGCCAGCTCGCAACAACTAGCGGCACAAGAGACCCAGTACTTC. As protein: CASSQQLAAQETQYF.

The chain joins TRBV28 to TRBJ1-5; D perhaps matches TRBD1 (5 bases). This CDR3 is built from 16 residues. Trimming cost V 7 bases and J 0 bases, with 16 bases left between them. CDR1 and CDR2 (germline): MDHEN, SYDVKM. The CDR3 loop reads CASNRVGQYSNQPQHF. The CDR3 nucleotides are TGTGCCAGCAACCGAGTGGGGCAATATAGCAATCAGCCCCAGCATTTT.

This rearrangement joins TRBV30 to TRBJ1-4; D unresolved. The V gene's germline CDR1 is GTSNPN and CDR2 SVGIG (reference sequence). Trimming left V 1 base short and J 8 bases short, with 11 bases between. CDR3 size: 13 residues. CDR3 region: CAWSGELGEKLFF. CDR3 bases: TGTGCCTGGAGTGGGGAATTGGGGGAAAAACTGTTTTTT.

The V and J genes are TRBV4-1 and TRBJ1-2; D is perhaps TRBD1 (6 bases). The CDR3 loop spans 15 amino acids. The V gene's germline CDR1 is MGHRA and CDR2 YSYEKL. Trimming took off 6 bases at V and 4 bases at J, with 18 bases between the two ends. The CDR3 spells CASSLNTGWGYGYTF. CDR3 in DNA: TGCGCCAGCAGTCTTAACACAGGGTGGGGCTATGGCTACACCTTC.

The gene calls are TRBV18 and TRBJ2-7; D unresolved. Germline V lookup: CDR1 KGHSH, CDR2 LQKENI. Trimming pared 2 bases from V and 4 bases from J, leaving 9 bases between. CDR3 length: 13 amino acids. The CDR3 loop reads CASSPSAQYEQYF. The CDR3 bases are TGTGCCAGCTCACCATCGGCCCAATACGAGCAGTACTTC.

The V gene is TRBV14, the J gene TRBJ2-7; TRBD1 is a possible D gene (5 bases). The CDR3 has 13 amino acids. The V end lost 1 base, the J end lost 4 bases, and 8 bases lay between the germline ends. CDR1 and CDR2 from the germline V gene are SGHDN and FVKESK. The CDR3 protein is CASSQGNRYEQYF. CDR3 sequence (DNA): TGTGCCAGCAGCCAAGGCAACAGGTACGAGCAGTACTTC.

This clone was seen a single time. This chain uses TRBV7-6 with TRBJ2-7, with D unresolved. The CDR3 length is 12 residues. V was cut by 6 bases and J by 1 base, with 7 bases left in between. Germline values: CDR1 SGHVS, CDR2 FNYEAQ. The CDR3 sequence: CASSLRSYEQYF. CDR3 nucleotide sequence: TGTGCCAGCAGTCTAAGATCCTACGAGCAGTACTTC.

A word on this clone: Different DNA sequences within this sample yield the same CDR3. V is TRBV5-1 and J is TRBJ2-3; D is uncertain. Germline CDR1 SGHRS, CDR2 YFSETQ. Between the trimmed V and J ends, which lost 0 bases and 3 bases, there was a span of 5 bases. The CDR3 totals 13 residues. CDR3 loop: CASSLDGTDTQYF. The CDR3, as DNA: TGCGCCAGCAGCTTGGACGGGACAGATACGCAGTATTTT.

CDR3 coding DNA: TGTGCCACCAGCAGAGTCACTAGCGGGCCCTACAATGAGCAGTTCTTC. It encodes CATSRVTSGPYNEQFF. V usage is TRBV15 and J usage is TRBJ2-1; 9 bases are a match to TRBD2. The CDR3 covers 16 residues. Germline CDR1 is LNHNV and CDR2 is YYDKDF (reference sequence). The V gene end was trimmed by 1 base and the J gene end by 2 bases; junction bases not matched to a gene: 3.

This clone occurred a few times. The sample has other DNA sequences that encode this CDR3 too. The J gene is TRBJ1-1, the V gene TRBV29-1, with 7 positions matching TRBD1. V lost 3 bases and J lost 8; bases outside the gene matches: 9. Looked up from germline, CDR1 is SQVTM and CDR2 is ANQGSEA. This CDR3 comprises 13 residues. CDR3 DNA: TGCAGCGTTGACTTCGCAGGGGGTTTCGAAGCTTTCTTT. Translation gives CSVDFAGGFEAFF. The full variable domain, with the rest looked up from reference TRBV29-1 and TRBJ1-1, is SAVISQKPSRDICQRGTSLTIQCQVDSQVTMMFWYRQQPGQSLTLIATANQGSEATYESGFVIDKFPISRPNLTFSTLTVSNMSPEDSSIYLCSVDFAGGFEAFFGQGTRLTVV.

For the CDR3, the DNA is TGCGCCAGCAGCCGAGAAGGGCAGGACTATGGCTACACCTTC. This encodes CASSREGQDYGYTF. J is TRBJ1-2 and V is TRBV5-1; no clear D gene. The CDR3 totals 14 residues. Germline loops: CDR1 SGHRS, CDR2 YFSETQ. V was cut by 4 bases and J by 3 bases, with 13 bases left in between.